One and the same sample provided the 9 T cell receptor beta chains below, sequenced in a study of T cell changes during pregnancy in multiple sclerosis (dated by TCRdb to between 2018 and 2020). The library came from the immunoSEQ multiplex PCR assay. Not all clones reach the TCRdb copy of this immuneACCESS table, which keeps in-frame sequences only. Checked studies attribute under half of the gap to unresolved V genes and leave the rest unexplained. The sample table lists around 61,000 clones, roughly 89% of them with a count of one. Approximately 1.3% of the sample comes from the top ten. The source was peripheral blood, collected in the third trimester of pregnancy. The receptors were sampled from a female donor in good health, enrolled as a control in a pregnancy study.

The rearrangement joins TRBV19 to TRBJ2-3, with a tentative D call TRBD2 (6 bases). Germline lookup yields CDR1 LNHDA and CDR2 SQIVND (reference sequence). The V end was cut by 5 bases, the J end by 5 bases, with 8 bases between. This CDR3 has 12 amino acids. In DNA, the CDR3 is TGTGCCAGTAGTCGGGGAGGAGATACGCAGTATTTT. It is translated as CASSRGGDTQYF. Based on the CDR3 plus reference TRBV19 and TRBJ2-3, the full variable domain is DGGITQSPKYLFRKEGQNVTLSCEQNLNHDAMYWYRQDPGQGLRLIYYSQIVNDFQKGDIAEGYSVSREKKESFPLTVTSAQKNPTAFYLCASSRGGDTQYFGPGTRLTVL.

This sequence joins TRBV4-3 and TRBJ1-1, with D perhaps matching TRBD1 (6 bases). The V end lost 4 bases, the J end lost 0 bases, and 15 bases lay between the germline ends. Looked up from germline, CDR1 is LGHNA and CDR2 is YSLEER. The CDR3 runs to 16 residues. The CDR3 region has the DNA TGCGCCAGCAGCCCGGCGACAGGCGGTGTGAACACTGAAGCTTTCTTT. It specifies CASSPATGGVNTEAFF.

This sequence joins TRBV15 and TRBJ1-6, with a tentative D call TRBD1 (6 bases). Germline V gene data show CDR1 as LNHNV and CDR2 as YYDKDF (reference sequence). V was cut by 3 bases and J by 9 bases, with 15 bases left in between. The CDR3 is 15 residues long. CDR3 residues: CATSSPQGFGSPLHF. Here the CDR3 DNA reads TGTGCCACCAGCAGTCCCCAGGGGTTCGGTTCACCCCTCCACTTT.

V gene TRBV28 combines with J gene TRBJ1-6, with 8 bases identical to TRBD1. The V segment lost 5 bases and the J segment 6 bases; nucleotides outside the gene matches: 6. CDR1 is MDHEN and CDR2 is SYDVKM in the germline V gene. The CDR3 sequence is 15 residues long. CDR3 in amino acids: CASSTRQGRNSPLHF. CDR3 nucleotide sequence: TGTGCCAGCAGTACCCGACAGGGGCGTAATTCACCCCTCCACTTT.

V usage is TRBV29-1 and J usage is TRBJ2-1; 10 bases are shared with TRBD1. The ends lost 6 bases at V and 8 bases at J; junction bases unmatched: 10. The CDR3 loop spans 14 amino acids. Germline V gene sequence: CDR1 SQVTM, CDR2 ANQGSEA. CDR3 coding DNA: TGCAGCGTGGGGGACAGGGGTAATACTGATGAGCAGTTCTTC. This encodes CSVGDRGNTDEQFF.

V usage is TRBV5-1 and J usage is TRBJ1-4; 12 bases align to TRBD1. The V and J ends lost 0 bases and 7 bases, in that order; junction bases with no gene match: 4. CDR1 SGHRS and CDR2 YFSETQ come from the germline V gene. The CDR3 runs to 16 residues. The CDR3 region has the DNA TGCGCCAGCAGCTTGGCCTGGGACAGGGGGCCTGAAAAACTGTTTTTT. Amino acid sequence: CASSLAWDRGPEKLFF.

The chain combines TRBV5-6 with TRBJ2-7; the match to TRBD1 covers 7 bases. The CDR3 sequence is 17 residues long. CDR1 is SGHDT and CDR2 is YYEEEE in the germline V gene. Trimming cost V 4 bases and J 3 bases; bases outside gene matches: 16. The CDR3 loop reads CASSPYLTGELGYEQYF. Written as DNA, the CDR3 is TGTGCCAGCAGCCCTTACCTCACAGGGGAGTTGGGCTACGAGCAGTACTTC.

The rearrangement uses TRBV7-9 and TRBJ1-1; perhaps TRBD1 as D (6 bases). CDR1 and CDR2 from the germline V gene are SEHNR and FQNEAQ (reference sequence). The CDR3 loop spans 15 amino acids. With 3 bases removed from V and 0 bases from J, the gap between germline ends came to 11 bases. CDR3 coding DNA: TGTGCCAGCAGCTTGAGGGACACTTTGAACACTGAAGCTTTCTTT. Translation: CASSLRDTLNTEAFF.

V and J are TRBV20-1 and TRBJ1-1; tentative D call: TRBD1 (6 bases). Germline CDR1 DFQATT, CDR2 SNEGSKA (reference sequence). This CDR3 spans 11 amino acids. Trimming pared 6 bases from V and 7 bases from J, leaving 12 bases between. The CDR3 DNA reads as TGCAGTGCCCTCGGACAGAGTGAAGCTTTCTTT. Translation gives CSALGQSEAFF.